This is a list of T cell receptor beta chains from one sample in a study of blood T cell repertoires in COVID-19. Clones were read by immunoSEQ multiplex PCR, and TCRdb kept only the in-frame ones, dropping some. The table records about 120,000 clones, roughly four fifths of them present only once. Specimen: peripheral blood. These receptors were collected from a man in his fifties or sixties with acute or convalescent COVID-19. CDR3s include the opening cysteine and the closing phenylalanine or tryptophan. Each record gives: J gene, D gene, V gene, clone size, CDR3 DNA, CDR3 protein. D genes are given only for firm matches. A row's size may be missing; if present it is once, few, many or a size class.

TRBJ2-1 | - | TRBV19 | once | TGTGCCAGTATAGAACACCCGTTGAGAGGTGAGCAGTTCTTC | CASIEHPLRGEQFF
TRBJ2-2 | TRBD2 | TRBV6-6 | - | TGTGCCAGCAGTTACTCTAGCGGGAGGCTGACCGGGGAGCTGTTTTTT | CASSYSSGRLTGELFF
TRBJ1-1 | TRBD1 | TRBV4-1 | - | TGCGCCAGCAGCCAAAGGGACACCGGGACAGGGATTGGAGCTTTCTTT | CASSQRDTGTGIGAFF
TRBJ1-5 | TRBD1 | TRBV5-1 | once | TGCGCCAGCAGCTTGGGCCCGGATACGACAGGGAGGAATCAGCCCCAGCATTTT | CASSLGPDTTGRNQPQHF
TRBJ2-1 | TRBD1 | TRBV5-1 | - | TGCGCCAGCAGCTTGGTACAGGGGCCTAACAATGAGCAGTTCTTC | CASSLVQGPNNEQFF
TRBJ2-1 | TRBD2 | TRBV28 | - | TGTGCCAGCAGTCAAGAGGGGCGACTAGCGGAGGGGGGCCCTTACAATGAGCAGTTCTTC | CASSQEGRLAEGGPYNEQFF
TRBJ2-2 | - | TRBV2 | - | TGTGCCAGCAGTGTGACTAGCACCGGGGAGCTGTTTTTT | CASSVTSTGELFF
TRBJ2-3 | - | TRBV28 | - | TGTGCCAGCGGCTTGTTGGCAGATACGCAGTATTTT | CASGLLADTQYF
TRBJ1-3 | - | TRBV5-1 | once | TGCGCCAGCAGCTTGGGTTCCGTCTCTGGAAACACCATATATTTT | CASSLGSVSGNTIYF
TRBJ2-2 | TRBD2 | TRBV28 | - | TGTGCCAGCAGTTTAAACCCTATAGGACTAGCGGGAAGGTCCGGGGAGCTGTTTTTT | CASSLNPIGLAGRSGELFF
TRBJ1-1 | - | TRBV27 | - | TGTGCCAGCAGTTTAGACAGGACGGGTACTGAAGCTTTCTTT | CASSLDRTGTEAFF
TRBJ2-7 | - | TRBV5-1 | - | TGCGCCAGCAGCTTGGGTCACAGGGTCGAGTACGAGCAGTACTTC | CASSLGHRVEYEQYF
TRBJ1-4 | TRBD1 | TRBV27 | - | TGTGCCAGCAGTCCCCGGACAGGGGTTATGACTAATGAAAAACTGTTTTTT | CASSPRTGVMTNEKLFF
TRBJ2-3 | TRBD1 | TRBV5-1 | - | TGCGCCAGCAGCTTTTCCGGGACAGCCCGCACAGATACGCAGTATTTT | CASSFSGTARTDTQYF
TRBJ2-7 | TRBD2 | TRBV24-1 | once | TGTGCCACCAGTGATTCTGGACTAGCGGGACCCTACGAGCAGTACTTC | CATSDSGLAGPYEQYF
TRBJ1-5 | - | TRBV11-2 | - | TGTGCCAGCAGCTCGGAGACCAATCAGCCCCAGCATTTT | CASSSETNQPQHF
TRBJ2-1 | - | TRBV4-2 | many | TGTGCCAGCAGCCAAGGTGTGGCGGAAACCAATGAGCAGTTCTTC | CASSQGVAETNEQFF
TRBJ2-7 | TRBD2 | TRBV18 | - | TGTGCCAGCTCCCCGGGACTACTCTCCTACGAGCAGTACTTC | CASSPGLLSYEQYF
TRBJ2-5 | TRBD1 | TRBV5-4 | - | TGTGCCAGCAGCTGGGACAGGGGGAGGGAGACCCAGTACTTC | CASSWDRGRETQYF
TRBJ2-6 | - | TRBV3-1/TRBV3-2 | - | TGTGCCAGCAGCCAACCTACAGGGAATGGGGCCAACGTCCTGACTTTC | CASSQPTGNGANVLTF
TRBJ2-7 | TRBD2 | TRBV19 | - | TGTGCCAGTAGTATAGAACTAGCGGGACCCTACGAGCAGTACTTC | CASSIELAGPYEQYF
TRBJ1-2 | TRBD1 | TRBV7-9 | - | TGTGCCAGCAGCACTTGGACAGGGAATGGCTATGGCTACACCTTC | CASSTWTGNGYGYTF
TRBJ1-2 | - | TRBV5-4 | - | TGTGCCAGCAGCTTGCGTCGTAGCCTCTTAGGAGGCTACACCTTC | CASSLRRSLLGGYTF
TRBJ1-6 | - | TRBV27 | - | TGTGCCAGCAGTTTCGCCCAGAATAATTCACCCCTCCACTTT | CASSFAQNNSPLHF
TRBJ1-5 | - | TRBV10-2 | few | TGCGCCAGCAGTGAGTCTGGGCCCCCCAGGGGCAATCAGCCCCAGCATTTT | CASSESGPPRGNQPQHF
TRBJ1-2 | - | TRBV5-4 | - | TGTGCCAGCAGCTTGGTAGGACAGCTAAATCGAAATGGCTACACCTTC | CASSLVGQLNRNGYTF
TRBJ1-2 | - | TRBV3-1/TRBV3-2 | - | TGTGCCAGCAGCCGTGGAGCGGCTAACTATGGCTACACCTTC | CASSRGAANYGYTF
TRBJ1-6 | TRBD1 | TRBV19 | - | TGTGCCAGTAGTATTGTCCGGTCAGGGGGTTCGAATTCACCCCTCCACTTT | CASSIVRSGGSNSPLHF
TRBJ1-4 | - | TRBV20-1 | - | TGCAGTGCTAGTCGGGTTGGGGAAAAACTGTTTTTT | CSASRVGEKLFF
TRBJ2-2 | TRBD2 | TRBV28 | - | TGTGCCAGCAGTTCCATGGCTAGCGGGAGGGCCAACGGGGAGCTGTTTTTT | CASSSMASGRANGELFF
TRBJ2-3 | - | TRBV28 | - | TGTGCCAGCAACAGGCTCACAGATACGCAGTATTTT | CASNRLTDTQYF
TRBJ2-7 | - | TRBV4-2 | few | TGTGCCAGCAGCCTCAGAACAGGTCAGGAGGGATACGAGCAGTACTTC | CASSLRTGQEGYEQYF
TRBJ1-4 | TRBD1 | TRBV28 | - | TGTGCCAGCAGTTCCGGACAGGATGAAAAACTGTTTTTT | CASSSGQDEKLFF
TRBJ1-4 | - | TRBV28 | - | TGTGCCAGCAGTTTAACGGGGGGAGTTGAAAAACTGTTTTTT | CASSLTGGVEKLFF
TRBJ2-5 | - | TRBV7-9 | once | TGTGCCAGCAGCGCCAGGACTACCGAAGAGACCCAGTACTTC | CASSARTTEETQYF
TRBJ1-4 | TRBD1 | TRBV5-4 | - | TGTGCCAGCAGCCGGACAGGTTCTAATGAAAAACTGTTTTTT | CASSRTGSNEKLFF
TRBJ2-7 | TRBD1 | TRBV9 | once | TGTGCCAGCAGCGGGGCCGGGACAGGGGGCCACGAGCAGTACTTC | CASSGAGTGGHEQYF
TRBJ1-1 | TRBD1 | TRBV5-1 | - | TGCGCCAGCAGCTTTGGGACAGGGGGAGACACTGAAGCTTTCTTT | CASSFGTGGDTEAFF
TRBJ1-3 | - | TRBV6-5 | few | TGTGCCACCGGGGGAGTCTCTGGAAACACCATATATTTT | CATGGVSGNTIYF
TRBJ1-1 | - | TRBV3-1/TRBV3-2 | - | TGTGCCAGCAGCCAGAAGACCCAGACAATCTTCTTT | CASSQKTQTIFF
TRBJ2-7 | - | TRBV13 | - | TGTGCCAGCAGCCCTACTCGGGGTAAGCAGTACTTC | CASSPTRGKQYF
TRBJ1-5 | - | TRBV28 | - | TGTGCCAGCAGTTTGTTCAGGGGTCAGCCCCAGCATTTT | CASSLFRGQPQHF
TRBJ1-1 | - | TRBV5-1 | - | TGCGCCAGCAGCTTGGAACGGGGGAACACTGAAGCTTTCTTT | CASSLERGNTEAFF
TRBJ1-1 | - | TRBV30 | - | TGTGCCTGGAGCCATAAACTTAACACTGAAGCTTTCTTT | CAWSHKLNTEAFF
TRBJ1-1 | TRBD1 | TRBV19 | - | TGTGCCAGTAGTACAAGACAGGGGGCCACTGAAGCTTTCTTT | CASSTRQGATEAFF
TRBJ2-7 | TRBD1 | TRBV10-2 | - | TGCGCCACACAGGGGGCTAGGGAGCAGTACTTC | CATQGAREQYF
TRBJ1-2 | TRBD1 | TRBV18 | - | TGTGCCAGCTCACCAGCAGGGACAGGGGACGGCTACACCTTC | CASSPAGTGDGYTF
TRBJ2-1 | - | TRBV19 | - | TGTGCCAGTAGTATAACCCCAGGGGGAGCGGGAGTGGATGAGCAGTTCTTC | CASSITPGGAGVDEQFF